What follows describes a single T cell receptor beta chain. The CDR3 totals 14 residues. Per the germline V gene, CDR1 is KGHSH and CDR2 is LQKENI. Trimming cost V 4 bases and J 6 bases; bases outside gene matches: 3. The sample comes from a study of blood T cell repertoires in COVID-19. The overall study: COVID-19 samples from acute and convalescent phases originated in the United States, Italy and Spain. T cells, B-cell-depleted T cells, or PBMCs supplied cDNA or gDNA.

Authors' methods: Reference gene primer amplification gave estimated nucleated cell counts. Repertoires were generated with immunoSEQ multiplex PCR, while TCRdb's copy carries only in-frame clones and drops some. The V and J calls and clone size were taken over from that table, and D and trimming were inferred from the DNA. The data hold around 150,000 clones, with roughly four fifths observed a single time. Sample: peripheral blood. This TCR came from a woman aged 80 or over with acute or convalescent COVID-19. J is TRBJ2-5 and V is TRBV18; the match to TRBD1 covers 12 bases. CDR3 loop: CASSQGTGGQTQYF. The CDR3 DNA reads as TGTGCCAGCTCACAGGGGACAGGGGGCCAGACCCAGTACTTC. The full variable domain, its missing parts supplied by reference TRBV18 and TRBJ2-5, is NAGVMQNPRHLVRRRGQEARLRCSPMKGHSHVYWYRQLPEEGLKFMVYLQKENIIDESGMPKERFSAEFPKEGPSILRIQQVVRGDSAAYFCASSQGTGGQTQYFGPGTRLLVL.